This TCR beta chain was recorded in a study of cytomegalovirus exposure and HLA in healthy donors (dated by TCRdb to between 2016 and 2019). Regarding the complete study: In an earlier analysis of approximately 640 of the donors, less than 350 Gb of sequence data and 95 million to 130 million unique TCR beta sequences from approximately 180 million T cells were reported. An early release that covered around 590 HLA-typed donors contained approximately 300 gigabases of sequencing data and about 93 million unique TCR sequences. The genetic ancestry cluster associated with self-reported Caucasian donors included around 76% of the 398 genotyped donors. The aim of the study was to test whether cataloging public T cell receptors could identify signatures of past pathogen exposure. Using immunosequencing, the study profiled T cell repertoires from fewer than 700 subjects and related those repertoires to cytomegalovirus serostatus. In addition to the first cohort of 666 subjects, a separate validation cohort of approximately 120 different subjects was used. High-throughput TCR immunosequencing, statistical association of individual TCRs with disease status, and machine learning were combined to predict cytomegalovirus infection status. A later analysis re-examined previously published TCR beta repertoires from roughly 650 donors and added high-resolution HLA genotyping to investigate patterns of TCR occurrence. In the later analysis, no new phenotypic data were used to find candidate immune exposures; instead, reliance was placed on TCR beta sequences and their occurrence across donors. An earlier analysis of several hundred of the donors applied high-throughput TCR beta sequencing to assess whether each TCR beta V gene segment acted as functional or pseudogenic. Donor age, sex, ethnicity and CMV serostatus were compiled together with the repertoire data. A later genetic analysis used genome-wide SNP genotypes for about three fifths of the 666 donors, treating that subset as a discovery cohort. All discovery cohort repertoires had been generated on a single sequencing platform. HLA typing covered class I and class II loci at four-digit resolution. Typing coverage differed by locus: A, B, C, DRB1 and DQB1 were typed in roughly 620-640 donors, DQA1 in approximately 520, DPA1 in 600 to 610, and DPB1 in just under 480. Four or five DR-DQ haplotypes were handled as single units for association and clustering, since linkage in the cohort was strong. On average, roughly 240,000 unique TCR beta nucleotide sequences were sequenced per donor among 398 genotyped donors of the cohort, with around 19% of those sequences being non-productive. The full study reports these points: While some public TCRs were present in many individuals, most TCR sequences turned up only very rarely across donors. Three of the identified cytomegalovirus-associated TCR beta chains were confirmed in vitro to be specific for cytomegalovirus antigens. When HLA alleles, especially DR and DQ, strongly co-occurred, attributing TCR associations to individual alleles was difficult. HLA typing was unavailable for some donors at each locus, so association tests used only the typed subset. An earlier analysis of 450 to 750 of the donors showed that most TCR beta V segments appeared in productive rearrangements either about 87% or about 30% of the time, which broadly matched IMGT annotations. A further reported finding was that TCR beta sequences accurately predicted the HLA-A and HLA-B alleles for most subjects in the first cohort. A group of highly shared sequence variants was considered likely to be a technical artifact of the sequencing pipeline. In a later analysis, around 15,000 TCR beta sequences were associated with specific HLA alleles at a false discovery rate of 0.05. Some IMGT-functional V segments, including TRBV6-2 and TRBV6-3, could not be distinguished by the 87-base-pair reads and were therefore excluded. Because counts were too low, seventeen rarely observed V segments, including chromosome 9 orphons, were left out of the earlier analysis of about 620 of the donors. A later analysis found that TCR association rates varied across HLA loci, with DRB1 alleles showing the most associated TCRs and HLA-C alleles the fewest. In this cohort, only TCR beta chains were sequenced, and detectable features were limited by the absence of alpha or paired-chain data. Correlated functional status among segregating V segments might reflect linkage disequilibrium, but an unknown experimental factor could not be ruled out. For the cohort, immune exposure information was limited to CMV serostatus. V-gene and J-gene trimming of TCR beta chains was associated with a missense DCLRE1C variant in a later genetic analysis, and the association was replicated in an independent cohort. A total of 150 or so TCR beta chains were listed by the study as associated with cytomegalovirus. Presence/absence analyses assumed roughly uniform sequencing depth across donors, an assumption that may not hold. The authors suggested that the approach could potentially be extended to other disease states and immunological phenotypes. A later analysis reported that several top co-occurrence clusters appeared linked to parvovirus B19, influenza, CMV and Epstein-Barr virus. In a later genetic analysis, fewer N-insertions in productive TCRs were reported among donors in an Asian-associated ancestry cluster than the roughly 640-donor mean. According to a later analysis, most CMV-associated TCR beta chains appeared to be HLA-restricted, and the HLA associations seemed to be driven largely by CMV exposure. In a later analysis, HLA-associated TCR beta chains showed more clonal expansion and lower generation probabilities than non-associated chains that were equally common. In both the original and validation cohorts, the classifier was reported to diagnose cytomegalovirus status with high specificity and sensitivity.

Library preparation used the immunoSEQ multiplex PCR assay. For the multiplex PCR, a mixture combining 60 forward primers for TCR Vbeta segments and 13 reverse primers for TCR Jbeta segments was used. A multiplex PCR assay on genomic DNA amplified the CDR3 region of rearranged TCR beta genes. The amplified TCR beta libraries were sequenced on the Illumina HiSeq System as 87-base-pair reads. The original pipeline was this. In a later analysis, tens of millions of unique TCR beta chains were counted across the roughly 610 repertoires, and around 11 million of these chains were shared by at least two donors. Raw reads were error-corrected and collapsed into unique sequences with a nearest-neighbor algorithm that merged closely related sequences to remove PCR and sequencing errors. V, D and J gene segments were assigned by aligning CDR3 sequences to IMGT reference sequences. For a sequence to be retained, a match of at least six nucleotides to both a V gene segment and a J gene segment was required. Rearrangements were classified as productive when the CDR3 lacked stop codons and remained in frame with V and J, and all other rearrangements were classified as non-productive. Following IMGT convention, CDR3 was defined as the stretch from the second conserved V-encoded cysteine to the conserved J-encoded phenylalanine. The earlier analysis of about 570 of the donors excluded any sequence lacking an unambiguous match to a single V gene segment. An earlier analysis of a few hundred of the donors classified V segments as functional when productive rearrangements were above 56.7% and as segregating when the standard deviation between donors was above 5%. A statistical classification framework was built to diagnose cytomegalovirus status from the catalog of TCR beta chain sequences. In a later analysis, TCR nucleotide sequences were compared against IMGT/GENE-DB human TR gene sequences so that V and J genes could be assigned. A later analysis assigned CDR3 sequences and most-parsimonious VDJ recombination scenarios with the TCRdist pipeline. In a later analysis, each TCR beta chain was defined by its CDR3 amino acid sequence together with its V-gene family, and reads lacking a unique V-gene family were excluded. To address suspected cross-contamination and a sequencing artifact, a later analysis removed several hundred highly shared, low-generation-probability nucleotide sequences. In a later analysis, a clonal expansion index for each public chain was calculated from normalized within-repertoire ranks of inferred template counts. A later analysis computed generation probabilities with a VDJ recombination model fitted to out-of-frame rearrangements, and checked the results against IGoR. Hypergeometric tests were used in a later analysis to score TCR-TCR, TCR-HLA and TCR-CMV co-occurrence, with a repertoire-size bias correction applied to the TCR pairs. A later analysis estimated false discovery rates by permuting HLA or CMV assignments 20 times. In a later analysis, co-occurring TCRs were grouped using DBSCAN, with TCRdist sequence similarity added in when clustering inside HLA-allele-positive subsets. Repertoires with fewer than 30,000 or more than 120,000 public chains, plus five repertoires with anomalous nucleotide sharing, were excluded from co-occurrence clustering. The table comes from immuneACCESS by way of TCRdb, which keeps in-frame sequences with V and J called. Part of the clones is missing from these tables; in studies checked, under half for an unresolved V gene and the rest for unknown reasons. V and J calls and clone size are given by that table; D and trimming were obtained from the DNA. A total of 120,000 or so clones appear in this sample, around 69% of them only once. The ten largest make up less than 9% of the sample.

Including cysteine and phenylalanine, the CDR3 has 15 amino acids. The kept DNA is CDR3 alone, 45 bases in frame from the first base. Reading the germline V gene (reference sequence) gives CDR1 MNHEY and CDR2 SMNVEV. V is cut by 5 bases and J by 1 base, and the space between the germline ends is 14 bases. As for this clone: The antigen it recognizes is unknown. Per-nucleotide qualities are absent, and no much larger clonotype sits a single base away.

In total, approximately 690 healthy bone marrow donors made up the cohort. At the time of sampling, all cohort members were nominally healthy, though unrecorded immune exposures were likely present. The donor tested CMV seropositive, placing the donor among the roughly 270 seropositive members of the cohort. Each donor provided a peripheral blood sample, and peripheral blood mononuclear cells were used for TCR beta sequencing. The Qiagen DNeasy Blood Extraction Kit was used to extract genomic DNA from the blood cell samples. The V and J genes are TRBV27 and TRBJ1-1, with no confident D gene call. The sequence was collected from a middle-aged woman in good health and CMV-seropositive. The sample was PBMCs. The DNA is as follows: TGTGCCAGCAGTCCCATCCCTGACAAGAACACTGAAGCTTTCTTT. Its amino acids are CASSPIPDKNTEAFF.